This T cell receptor beta chain appears in the sequencing data of a study of T cell changes during pregnancy in multiple sclerosis. Germline V lookup: CDR1 MNHNY, CDR2 SVGAGI (reference sequence). V was clipped by 2 bases and J by 8 bases; unmatched bases: 4. The CDR3 is made up of 14 amino acids. Here immunoSEQ multiplex PCR was the method, and the copy in TCRdb shows in-frame clones only, minus some. Here the sample spans fewer than 30,000 clones, roughly 87% being singletons. This clonotype was sampled from a female donor with multiple sclerosis, enrolled in a pregnancy study. The starting material was CD8+ T cells from peripheral blood mononuclear cells, obtained in the second trimester of pregnancy. V is TRBV6-6 and J is TRBJ2-1; 9 bases are shared with TRBD2. Written as DNA, the CDR3 is TGTGCCAGCAGTTACGGCGGGGGGGGAGATGAGCAGTTCTTC. This sequence encodes CASSYGGGGDEQFF.